There are many counts of the clone carrying this TCR beta chain. The data are from a study of regulatory T cells in long-lasting Graves disease. The time point denotes: newly diagnosed GD, antithyroid drugs for less than 3 months. PBMCs provided the RNA from which the TCR library was made. The germline V gene encodes CDR1 MNHEY and CDR2 SMNVEV (reference sequence). The CDR3 has 15 amino acids. Trimming took 6 bases from V and 6 from J; bases not matched to a gene: 12. Through Arm-PCR of CDR3 regions and iRepertoire HTBI primers, TCR beta libraries were built. Each CDR3 protein gets one entry after TCRdb re-called the multiplex PCR reads with MiXCR. This table has 400,000 to 500,000 distinct CDR3 sequences, about 17% appearing once. This sample also appeared in a second study, on T cells in Graves' hyperthyroidism and ophthalmopathy.

V usage is TRBV27 and J usage is TRBJ2-3, with 7 bases matching TRBD1. This clonotype was sampled from a woman under 30 with Graves disease. Sequenced here: peripheral blood mononuclear cells (PBMCs), sampled at new diagnosis, from a patient treated with antithyroid drugs. CDR3 in DNA: TGTGCCAGCAGCTACAGGGGCCCCGATACCGATACGCAGTATTTT. Amino acids: CASSYRGPDTDTQYF.